This TCR beta chain emerged from a study of shared clonotypes between healthy human individuals. On the study more broadly: Sampling drew on donors who were a couple of women and a few men aged 18 to 49. A donor's plate count was three for CD4 naive and three for CD4 memory; CD8 naive had two and CD8 memory one.

Selected positively for CCR7 and CD45RO-negative, naive CD8 cells excluded terminally differentiated effector memory CD45RA+ cells. This CDR3 contains 13 residues. CDR1 SQVTM and CDR2 ANQGSEA come from the germline V gene. V lost 4 bases, J lost 8 bases, and 2 bases stayed unmatched. Deep-level running was used for the assay. Methods used by the authors: Junction-only sequences without quality scores came from ImmunoSEQ, so filtering differed. Libraries were prepared by immunoSEQ multiplex PCR; TCRdb keeps only in-frame clonotypes and omits some of them. That table is the source of V, J and clone size, and D and trimming were worked out from the DNA. This table has fewer than 800,000 clones, roughly nine tenths appearing once.

The specimen sequenced was naive CD8+ T cells sorted from blood. This sequence joins TRBV29-1 and TRBJ2-1; 13 nucleotides align to TRBD2. The clonotype was recovered from a man younger than 45 in good health. For the CDR3, the DNA is TGCAGCGTTGGGACTAGCGGGAGCTATGAGCAGTTCTTC. Its translation is CSVGTSGSYEQFF.